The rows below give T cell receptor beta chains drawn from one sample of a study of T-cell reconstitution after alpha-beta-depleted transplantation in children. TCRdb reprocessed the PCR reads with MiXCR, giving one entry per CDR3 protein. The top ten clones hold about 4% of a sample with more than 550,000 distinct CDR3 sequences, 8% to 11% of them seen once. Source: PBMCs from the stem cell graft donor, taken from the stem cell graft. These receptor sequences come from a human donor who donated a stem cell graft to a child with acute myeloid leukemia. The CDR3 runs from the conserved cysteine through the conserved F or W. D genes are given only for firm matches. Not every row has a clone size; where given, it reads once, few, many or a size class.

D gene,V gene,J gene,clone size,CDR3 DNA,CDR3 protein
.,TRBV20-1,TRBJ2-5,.,TGCAGTGCTAAGACCGGGACTGTTAAAGAGACCCAGTACTTC,CSAKTGTVKETQYF
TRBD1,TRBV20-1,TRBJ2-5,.,TGCAGTGCTAGGGACAGGGGAATGGAGACCCAGTACTTC,CSARDRGMETQYF
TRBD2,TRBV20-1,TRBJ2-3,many,TGCAGTGCTAGAGCTAAACTAGCGGAGAGGGCAGATACGCAGTATTTT,CSARAKLAERADTQYF
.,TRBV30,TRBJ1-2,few,TGTGCCTGGTGGACGGATGGCGGCTATGGCTACACCTTC,CAWWTDGGYGYTF
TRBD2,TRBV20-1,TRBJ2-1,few,TGCAGTGCTAGAGAGTGGAAGACTAGCGGCTACAATGAGCAGTTCTTC,CSAREWKTSGYNEQFF
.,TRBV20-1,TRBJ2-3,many,TGCAGTGCTAGGGGAGGGGGGAACACAGATACGCAGTATTTT,CSARGGGNTDTQYF
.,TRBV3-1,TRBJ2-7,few,TGTGCCAGCAGCCAAGCAGGGAACGAGCAGTACTTC,CASSQAGNEQYF
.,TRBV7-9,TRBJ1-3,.,TGTGCCAGCAGCTTTCGACGGGTCTCTGGAAACACCATATATTTT,CASSFRRVSGNTIYF
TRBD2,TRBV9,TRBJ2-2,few,TGTGCCCCACCGGGACTAGCCGACACCGGGGAGCTGTTTTTT,CAPPGLADTGELFF
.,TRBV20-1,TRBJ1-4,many,TGCAGTGCTAGAGCCCGGCCAACTAATGAAAAACTGTTTTTT,CSARARPTNEKLFF
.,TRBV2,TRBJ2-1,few,TGTGCCAGCAGTGAAGTCGGGGGGCCCTACAATGAGCAGTTCTTC,CASSEVGGPYNEQFF
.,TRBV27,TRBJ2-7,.,TGTGCCAGCAGTTTAGGACGGAGTCTTTCCTACGAGCAGTACTTC,CASSLGRSLSYEQYF
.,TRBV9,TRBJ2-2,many,TGTGCCAGCAGCGGATTGATCACCGGGGAGCTGTTTTTT,CASSGLITGELFF
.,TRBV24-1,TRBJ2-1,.,TGTGCCACCAGTGATGCACGACCAGAGGATAATGAGCAGTTCTTC,CATSDARPEDNEQFF
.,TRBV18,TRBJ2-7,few,TGTGCCAGCTCACCAGTCCCAGTCTCCTACGAGCAGTACTTC,CASSPVPVSYEQYF
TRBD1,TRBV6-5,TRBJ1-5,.,TGTGCCAGCAGTTACTTGGGACAGGGGGACAATCAGCCCCAGCATTTT,CASSYLGQGDNQPQHF
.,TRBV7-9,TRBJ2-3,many,TGTGCCAGCAGCTTAGCCCCGACAGATACGCAGTATTTT,CASSLAPTDTQYF
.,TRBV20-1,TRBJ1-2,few,TGCAGTGCTAGAACGGCAGGGTCTAACTATGGCTACACCTTC,CSARTAGSNYGYTF
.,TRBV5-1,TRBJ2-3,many,TGCGCCAGCAGCTCCCCCCCCACAGATACGCAGTATTTT,CASSSPPTDTQYF
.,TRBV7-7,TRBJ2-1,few,TGTGCTAGCAGCTTCGCCAGGGCCAATGAGCAGTTCTTC,CASSFARANEQFF
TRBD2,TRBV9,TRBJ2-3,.,TGTGCCAGCAGCGAGACTAGCGGCTCTAGCACAGATACGCAGTATTTT,CASSETSGSSTDTQYF
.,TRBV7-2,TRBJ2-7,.,TGTGCCAGCAGACTAGCAGGGCCCTTCTCCTACGAGCAGTACTTC,CASRLAGPFSYEQYF
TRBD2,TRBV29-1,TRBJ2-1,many,TGCAGCGTGACTAGCGCCGAGACCTACAATGAGCAGTTCTTC,CSVTSAETYNEQFF
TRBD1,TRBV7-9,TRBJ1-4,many,TGTGCCAGCAGCTTACTTGGGACAGATGAAAAACTGTTTTTT,CASSLLGTDEKLFF
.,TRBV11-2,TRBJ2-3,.,TGTGCCAGCAGCTTTGGGGTGCTAGAAGGCACAGATACGCAGTATTTT,CASSFGVLEGTDTQYF
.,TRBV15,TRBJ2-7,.,TGTGCCACCAGCGGTTTTCCCCCCTACGAGCAGTACTTC,CATSGFPPYEQYF
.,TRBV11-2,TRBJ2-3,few,TGTGCCAGCAGCTTAAATCCGGGAGTCATAGATACGCAGTATTTT,CASSLNPGVIDTQYF
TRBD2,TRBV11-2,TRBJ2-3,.,TGTGCCAGCAGCTTCTTCCCTAATAGCGGGAGTAGCACAGATACGCAGTATTTT,CASSFFPNSGSSTDTQYF
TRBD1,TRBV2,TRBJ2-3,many,TGTGCCAGCAGTCGACAGGGGGCCGCAGATACGCAGTATTTT,CASSRQGAADTQYF
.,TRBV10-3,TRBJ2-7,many,TGTGCCATCAGTGAGTCCCTATCCTACGAGCAGTACTTC,CAISESLSYEQYF
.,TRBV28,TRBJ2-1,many,TGTGCTATGGGAACCCGCGATGAGCAGTTCTTC,CAMGTRDEQFF
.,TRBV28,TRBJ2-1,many,TGTGCCAGCAACTTTTATCGACTAGGGTACGACAATGAGCAGTTCTTC,CASNFYRLGYDNEQFF
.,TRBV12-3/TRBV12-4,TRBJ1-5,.,TGTGCCAGCACCTCCCAGCTCGGGGGCTATAGCAATCAGCCCCAGCATTTT,CASTSQLGGYSNQPQHF
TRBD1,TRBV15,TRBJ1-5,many,TGTGCCACCAGGGTCGACAGGGGAGGCCAGCCCCAGCATTTT,CATRVDRGGQPQHF
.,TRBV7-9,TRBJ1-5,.,TGTGCCAGCAGCTCGAGTGGCAGGCTCGGGGATCAGCCCCAGCATTTT,CASSSSGRLGDQPQHF
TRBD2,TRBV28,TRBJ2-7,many,TGTGCCAGCAGTACTCCCTTGACTAGCGGGAGGGCCAGGTACGAGCAGTACTTC,CASSTPLTSGRARYEQYF
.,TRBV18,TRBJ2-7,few,TGTGCCAGCTCACGTTCAGCGTCCTCCTACGAGCAGTACTTC,CASSRSASSYEQYF
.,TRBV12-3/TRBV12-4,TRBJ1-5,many,TGTGCCAGCAGTTTGGGTCAGCCCCAGCATTTT,CASSLGQPQHF
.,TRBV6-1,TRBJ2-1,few,TGTGCCAGCAGTCCAATGCCCCTCGATGAGCAGTTCTTC,CASSPMPLDEQFF
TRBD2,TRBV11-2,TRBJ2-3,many,TGTGCCAGCAGCTTCTCGGGCGGGAGGCCCACAGATACGCAGTATTTT,CASSFSGGRPTDTQYF
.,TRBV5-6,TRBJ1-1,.,TGTGCCAGCAGCTTCAATCAGGGTCGGTACACTGAAGCTTTCTTT,CASSFNQGRYTEAFF
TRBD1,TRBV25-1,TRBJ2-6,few,TGTGCCAGCAGTGATTCGGGACAGCGAATGCCTGGGGCCAACGTCCTGACTTTC,CASSDSGQRMPGANVLTF
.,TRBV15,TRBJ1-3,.,TGTGCCACCAGCGAAGGGGACGGAAACACCATATATTTT,CATSEGDGNTIYF
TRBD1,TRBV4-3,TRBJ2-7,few,TGCGCCAGCAGCCAAGAGGGGACAGGCGCCTACGAGCAGTACTTC,CASSQEGTGAYEQYF
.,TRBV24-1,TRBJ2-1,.,TGTGCCACCAGTGATTTCCAGGGAAATGAGCAGTTCTTC,CATSDFQGNEQFF